The 8 T cell receptor beta chains given below trace back to one sample, sequenced in a study of long-term antiretroviral therapy in people with HIV. At the survey level, the v3.0 immunoSEQ assay was run. The table came from immunoSEQ multiplex PCR; TCRdb's copy has only in-frame clones and leaves some out. This repertoire shows about 24,000 clones, about 95% found once; its top ten account for less than 2.5%. This material consisted of unsorted PBMCs, taken about 4.7 years after starting antiretroviral therapy. These receptors were obtained from a woman aged 45-65 years with HIV.

The J gene is TRBJ1-1, the V gene TRBV10-3, with TRBD1 matching 8 bases. This CDR3 spans 13 amino acids. The germline V gene has CDR1 ENHRY and CDR2 SYGVKD. J was trimmed by 5 bases and V by 6 bases; bases with no gene match: 5. In DNA form, the CDR3 reads TGTGCCATCAGGTTGACAGGGGAAACTGAAGCTTTCTTT. As protein: CAIRLTGETEAFF.

The DNA for the CDR3 is TGTGCCAGCAGTTACTCGCTAGCGGGAGGACGTGAGACCCAGTACTTC. Translated: CASSYSLAGGRETQYF. The rearrangement joins TRBV6-5 to TRBJ2-5, with 11 bases that match TRBD2. There are 16 residues in the CDR3. The germline CDR1 and CDR2 sequences are MNHEY and SVGAGI. V was clipped by 0 bases and J by 5 bases; unmatched bases: 5.

This chain connects TRBV19 to TRBJ1-5; D perhaps matches TRBD1 (5 bases). Germline CDR1 and CDR2: LNHDA and SQIVND (reference sequence). This CDR3 is built from 12 residues. Trimming took 5 bases from V and 8 from J, leaving 10 bases between them. The CDR3 loop is CASSDGGEPQHF. As DNA, the CDR3 is TGTGCCAGTAGTGATGGGGGTGAGCCCCAGCATTTT. The whole variable domain, remainder taken from reference TRBV19 and TRBJ1-5, is DGGITQSPKYLFRKEGQNVTLSCEQNLNHDAMYWYRQDPGQGLRLIYYSQIVNDFQKGDIAEGYSVSREKKESFPLTVTSAQKNPTAFYLCASSDGGEPQHFGDGTRLSIL.

To note about this clone: A read error may account for a junction end that differs from germline. The chain combines TRBV7-7 with TRBJ2-3, with 7 bases lining up with TRBD1. Per the germline V gene, CDR1 is SSHAT and CDR2 is FNYEAQ (reference sequence). The CDR3 runs to 13 residues. The CDR3 region has the DNA TGTGCTAGCAGCTATGGGACAGTTGATACGCAGTATTTT. Protein sequence: CASSYGTVDTQYF.

This clone is a singleton in its sample. V and J are TRBV7-6 and TRBJ1-3, with TRBD1 identical over 7 bases. CDR3 length: 17 amino acids. V gave up 6 bases and J gave up 0 bases; unmatched junction bases: 11. The germline CDR1 and CDR2 sequences are SGHVS and FNYEAQ. CDR3 nucleotides: TGTGCCAGCAGTAAAGGAGAGGGGGCCTACTCTGGAAACACCATATATTTT. Protein sequence: CASSKGEGAYSGNTIYF. The entire variable domain, with the rest obtained from reference TRBV7-6 and TRBJ1-3, is as follows: GAGVSQSPRYKVTKRGQDVALRCDPISGHVSLYWYRQALGQGPEFLTYFNYEAQQDKSGLPNDRFSAERPEGSISTLTIQRTEQRDSAMYRCASSKGEGAYSGNTIYFGEGSWLTVV.

This chain connects TRBV28 to TRBJ1-5; weak D call: TRBD1 (5 bases). With 5 bases removed from V and 2 bases from J, the gap between germline ends came to 10 bases. The CDR3 extends over 14 amino acids. CDR1 MDHEN and CDR2 SYDVKM come from the germline V gene. For the CDR3, the DNA is TGTGCCAGCAGTAGGGGCGGCGGCAATCAGCCCCAGCATTTT. Translated, it gives CASSRGGGNQPQHF.

The chain employs TRBV28 and TRBJ1-5; D gene unclear. Germline-derived CDR1 and CDR2 are MDHEN and SYDVKM. V was cut by 4 bases and J by 6 bases, with 4 bases left in between. CDR3 length: 11 amino acids. CDR3 loop: CASSSRQPQHF. CDR3 coding DNA: TGTGCCAGCAGTTCTCGTCAGCCCCAGCATTTT.

The gene calls are TRBV6-6 and TRBJ2-7; D is unclear. V lost 2 bases and J lost 1, with 6 bases in between. CDR1 is MNHNY, CDR2 SVGAGI, per germline (reference sequence). The CDR3 is 13 residues long. The CDR3 sequence is CASSYAPSYEQYF. In DNA, the CDR3 is TGTGCCAGCAGTTACGCGCCTTCCTACGAGCAGTACTTC.